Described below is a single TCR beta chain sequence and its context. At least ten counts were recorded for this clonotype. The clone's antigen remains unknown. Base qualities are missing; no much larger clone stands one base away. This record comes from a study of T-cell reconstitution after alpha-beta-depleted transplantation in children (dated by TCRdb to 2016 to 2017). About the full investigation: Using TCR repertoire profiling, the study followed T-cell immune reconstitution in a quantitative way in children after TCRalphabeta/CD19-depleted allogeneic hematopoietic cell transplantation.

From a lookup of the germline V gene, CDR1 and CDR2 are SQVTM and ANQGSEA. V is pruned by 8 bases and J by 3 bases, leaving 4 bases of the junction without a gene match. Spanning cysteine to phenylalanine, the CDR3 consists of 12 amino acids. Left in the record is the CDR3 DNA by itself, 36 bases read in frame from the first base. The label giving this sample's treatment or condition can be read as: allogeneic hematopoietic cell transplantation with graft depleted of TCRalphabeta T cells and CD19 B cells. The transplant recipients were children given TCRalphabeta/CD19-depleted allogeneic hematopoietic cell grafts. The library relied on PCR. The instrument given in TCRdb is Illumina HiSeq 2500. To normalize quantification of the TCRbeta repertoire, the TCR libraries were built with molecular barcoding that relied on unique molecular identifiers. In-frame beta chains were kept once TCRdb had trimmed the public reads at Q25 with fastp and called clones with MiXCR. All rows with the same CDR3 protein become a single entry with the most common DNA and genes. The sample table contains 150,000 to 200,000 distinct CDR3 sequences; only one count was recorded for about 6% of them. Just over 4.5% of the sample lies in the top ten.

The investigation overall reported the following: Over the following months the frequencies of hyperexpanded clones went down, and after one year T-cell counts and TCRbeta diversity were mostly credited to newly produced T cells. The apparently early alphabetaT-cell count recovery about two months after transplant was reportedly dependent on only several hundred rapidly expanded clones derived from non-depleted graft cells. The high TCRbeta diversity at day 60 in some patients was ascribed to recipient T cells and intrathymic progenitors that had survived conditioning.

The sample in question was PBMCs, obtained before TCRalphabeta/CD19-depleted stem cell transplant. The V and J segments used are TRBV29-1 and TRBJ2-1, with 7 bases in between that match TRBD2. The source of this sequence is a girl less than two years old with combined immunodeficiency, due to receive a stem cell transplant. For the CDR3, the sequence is CSPRDYYNEQFF. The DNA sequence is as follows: TGCAGCCCCCGGGACTACTACAATGAGCAGTTCTTC.